This T cell receptor beta chain was captured in a study of blood T cell repertoires in COVID-19. The assay was immunoSEQ multiplex PCR, and TCRdb's table has in-frame clones only and misses some. Here the sample spans about 120,000 clones, roughly 83% being singletons. In its sample, this clone was seen a few times. Sequenced material: peripheral blood. This clonotype originated in a woman older than 75 with acute or convalescent COVID-19.

The CDR3, as DNA: TGTGCCTGGAGGTCCGGGACAGGGAACCCCTATTTT. Translating it yields CAWRSGTGNPYF. This chain links TRBV30 with TRBJ2-3; 9 bases agree with TRBD1. V trimming: 3 bases; J trimming: 15 bases; junction bases outside the gene matches: 10. Germline V CDR1 and CDR2: GTSNPN, SVGIG (reference sequence). The CDR3 contains 12 residues.